These 21 T cell receptor beta chains originate from one sample sequenced in a study of cytomegalovirus exposure and HLA in healthy donors (dated by TCRdb to about 2017). The method was the immunoSEQ multiplex PCR assay. TCRdb obtained this table from immuneACCESS and retained in-frame rearrangements with V and J assigned. These tables miss some clones; where compared with another copy, unresolved V genes account for less than half of the shortfall, and the remainder is unexplained. For this sample there are 250,000 or so clones; just under 90% appear just once. The ten largest clones take up approximately 2.5% of the sample. Sequencing used PBMCs. The receptor set was obtained from a man between 18 and 29 years old in good health and CMV-seronegative.

This clone was detected only once. The genes are TRBV29-1 and TRBJ2-1; D is possibly TRBD2 (5 bases). V shed 3 bases and J shed 5 bases, with 17 bases lying between them. From germline, CDR1 is SQVTM and CDR2 ANQGSEA. The CDR3 is made up of 15 amino acids. CDR3 loop: CSVDASGRIHNEQFF. The CDR3 nucleotides read TGCAGCGTTGATGCGTCGGGGAGAATCCACAATGAGCAGTTCTTC.

The CDR3 reads CASSLGGQYNSPLHF. CDR3 in DNA: TGTGCCAGCAGCTTGGGAGGGCAGTATAATTCACCCCTCCACTTT. This chain links TRBV5-4 with TRBJ1-6; D uncertain. The CDR3 loop spans 15 amino acids. The ends were cut back, 0 bases at V and 4 bases at J, with 8 bases in the middle. Germline loops: CDR1 SGHNT, CDR2 YYREEE (reference sequence).

This clone came up a few times. The CDR3 is CASSQVRGRGNQPQHF. The DNA for the CDR3 is TGCGCCAGCAGCCAAGTCAGGGGAAGAGGCAATCAGCCCCAGCATTTT. The chain has TRBV4-1 and TRBJ1-5, with D possibly TRBD1 on 6 matching bases. Trimming removed 1 base at V and 2 bases at J, with 12 bases between. The CDR3 is made up of 16 amino acids. Germline V gene lookup returns CDR1 MGHRA and CDR2 YSYEKL.

This clone was observed a few times. The V call is TRBV6-4, the J call TRBJ1-5, with 7 nucleotides matching TRBD1. Trimming removed 4 bases from V and 2 bases from J; junction bases left unmatched: 5. The length of the CDR3 is 15 residues. Per the germline V gene, CDR1 is MRHNA and CDR2 is SNTAGT. The CDR3 reads CASSGQGWGNQPQHF. Here the CDR3 DNA reads TGTGCCAGCAGTGGACAGGGCTGGGGCAATCAGCCCCAGCATTTT.

This clone has a single count. The chain joins TRBV4-2 to TRBJ2-1; 9 bases match TRBD2. The CDR3 consists of 15 residues. Germline values: CDR1 LGHNA, CDR2 YNFKEQ. V dropped 1 base and J dropped 2; count of bases not matched to a gene: 0. The CDR3 region is CASSQGLAAYNEQFF. CDR3 in DNA: TGTGCCAGCAGCCAAGGACTAGCGGCCTACAATGAGCAGTTCTTC.

This chain uses TRBV5-4 with TRBJ2-1, with 7 bases aligning to TRBD1. Trimming at V came to 0 bases and at J to 1 base, leaving 4 bases not matched to a gene. The CDR3 consists of 16 residues. The V gene's germline CDR1 is SGHNT and CDR2 YYREEE (reference sequence). CDR3 residues: CASSLAGTVSYNEQFF. DNA of the CDR3: TGTGCCAGCAGCTTGGCGGGGACAGTTTCCTACAATGAGCAGTTCTTC.

This sequence joins TRBV7-8 and TRBJ2-7, with TRBD2 matching 12 bases. J lost 0 bases, V lost 5 bases, and 5 bases had no gene match. From germline, CDR1 is SGHVS and CDR2 FQNEAQ. The CDR3 covers 16 residues. CDR3: CASSQASGRVSYEQYF. The CDR3 DNA is TGTGCCAGCAGCCAGGCTAGCGGGAGGGTCTCCTACGAGCAGTACTTC.

This clone has just one count. This chain connects TRBV7-2 to TRBJ2-2; the D gene is possibly TRBD1 (5 bases). The CDR3 runs 16 residues. V lost 1 base, J lost 8 bases, and 17 bases lay in between. Germline lookup yields CDR1 SGHTA and CDR2 FQGNSA. The CDR3 spells CASSLVSGRFNGELFF. The CDR3 DNA reads TGTGCCAGCAGCTTAGTGTCAGGGCGCTTTAATGGGGAGCTGTTTTTT.

As DNA, the CDR3 is TGCAGCGTTGACGTCGGGACAGGGAACTATGGCTACACCTTC. Translated, it gives CSVDVGTGNYGYTF. The gene calls are TRBV29-1 and TRBJ1-2, with 9 positions matching TRBD1. Germline CDR1 reads SQVTM; CDR2 reads ANQGSEA. The CDR3 is made up of 14 amino acids. Trimming took 3 bases from V and 2 from J; bases not matched to a gene: 4.

The J gene is TRBJ1-5, the V gene TRBV7-8, with D hard to call. The CDR3 is made up of 14 amino acids. The germline V and J ends were trimmed by 4 bases and 6 bases, with 13 bases remaining between them. Per germline, CDR1 SGHVS and CDR2 FQNEAQ. The CDR3, as DNA: TGTGCCAGCAGCTCCCAACGGAGTGGTCAGCCCCAGCATTTT. Amino acid sequence: CASSSQRSGQPQHF.

CDR3 in DNA: TGTGCCAGCAGCGGTGAGGGAGGAACTGAAGCTTTCTTT. Protein: CASSGEGGTEAFF. The V gene is TRBV2, the J gene TRBJ1-1; no clear D. Germline assignment: CDR1 SNHLY and CDR2 FYNNEI. This CDR3 is built from 13 residues. The germline V and J ends were trimmed by 6 bases and 5 bases, with 13 bases remaining between them. Full variable domain (outside the CDR3, taken from reference TRBV2 and TRBJ1-1): EPEVTQTPSHQVTQMGQEVILRCVPISNHLYFYWYRQILGQKVEFLVSFYNNEISEKSEIFDDQFSVERPDGSNFTLKIRSTKLEDSAMYFCASSGEGGTEAFFGQGTRLTVV.

The chain has TRBV11-2 and TRBJ1-5, with D maybe TRBD1 (5 bases). V lost 0 bases and J 7 bases, leaving 13 bases between the germline ends. The CDR3 runs to 15 residues. CDR1 is SGHAT and CDR2 is FQNNGV in the germline V gene. This CDR3 reads CASSLDAQGLQPQHF. The CDR3 coding sequence is TGTGCCAGCAGCTTAGATGCCCAGGGTTTGCAGCCCCAGCATTTT.

The chain employs TRBV27 and TRBJ2-7, with D maybe TRBD2 (5 bases). CDR1 and CDR2 from the germline V gene are MNHEY and SMNVEV (reference sequence). The CDR3 runs to 14 residues. Trimming cost V 5 bases and J 10 bases, with 21 bases left between them. CDR3 in DNA: TGTGCCAGCAGTCTAGCTACGAGCAGTACTTTTCAGTACTTC. It specifies CASSLATSSTFQYF.

CDR3 loop: CASSQTGKETQYF. DNA of the CDR3: TGCGCCAGCAGCCAAACAGGGAAAGAGACCCAGTACTTC. V and J are TRBV4-3 and TRBJ2-5, with D maybe TRBD1 (6 bases). V shed 2 bases and J shed 3 bases, with 7 bases lying between them. Germline V CDR1 and CDR2: LGHNA, YSLEER. The CDR3 is made up of 13 amino acids.

The CDR3 bases are TGTGCCAGCAGCGTAGCCGCGGGGGAAGGAGAGACCCAGTACTTC. It translates to CASSVAAGEGETQYF. This rearrangement joins TRBV9 to TRBJ2-5; 7 positions match TRBD2. The CDR3 covers 15 residues. Germline-derived CDR1 and CDR2 are SGDLS and YYNGEE. J gave up 4 bases and V 0 bases, and 6 bases lay outside the gene matches. Complete variable domain (other parts from reference TRBV9 and TRBJ2-5): DSGVTQTPKHLITATGQRVTLRCSPRSGDLSVYWYQQSLDQGLQFLIQYYNGEERAKGNILERFSAQQFPDLHSELNLSSLELGDSALYFCASSVAAGEGETQYFGPGTRLLVL.

This chain links TRBV11-2 with TRBJ2-2, with D unclear. Germline CDR1 reads SGHAT; CDR2 reads FQNNGV. V was pared by 0 bases and J by 0 bases, with 2 bases between. The CDR3 spans 14 residues. CDR3 nucleotide sequence: TGTGCCAGCAGCTTAGACTCGAACACCGGGGAGCTGTTTTTT. It specifies CASSLDSNTGELFF.

The rearrangement uses TRBV5-4 and TRBJ2-7, with 7 bases matching TRBD2. Per the germline V gene, CDR1 is SGHNT and CDR2 is YYREEE (reference sequence). The CDR3 sequence is 15 residues long. The J segment lost 6 bases and the V segment lost 0 bases, leaving 9 bases of the junction unmatched. CDR3 in amino acids: CASSLVAGEGREQYF. The DNA of the CDR3 is TGTGCCAGCAGCTTGGTAGCCGGGGAGGGGCGCGAGCAGTACTTC.

The chain has TRBV11-2 and TRBJ2-7, with D possibly matching TRBD1 (6 bases). The CDR3 has 15 amino acids. V lost 2 bases, J lost 6 bases, and 17 bases lay in between. Germline lookup yields CDR1 SGHAT and CDR2 FQNNGV. The CDR3 protein is CASSLSHLQGREQYF. The CDR3 DNA follows: TGTGCCAGCAGCTTATCCCACCTACAGGGTCGCGAGCAGTACTTC.

J is TRBJ2-7 and V is TRBV19; 7 positions agree with TRBD1. The CDR3 runs to 13 residues. V shed 3 bases and J 2 bases; nucleotides not matched to a gene: 1. In germline, CDR1 is LNHDA, CDR2 SQIVND (reference sequence). CDR3 protein: CASSIGTAYEQYF. As DNA, the CDR3 is TGTGCCAGTAGTATCGGGACAGCCTACGAGCAGTACTTC.

The chain recombines TRBV11-2 with TRBJ2-3; 7 bases agree with TRBD1. The trim removed 5 bases at V and 6 bases at J, leaving 8 bases unmatched. This CDR3 has 14 amino acids. From germline, CDR1 is SGHAT and CDR2 FQNNGV. Here the CDR3 DNA reads TGTGCCAGCAGCACTTTAGGGGGCCGGGATACGCAGTATTTT. This sequence encodes CASSTLGGRDTQYF.

This chain joins TRBV7-2 and TRBJ2-7; 16 bases fit TRBD2. Trimming at V came to 7 bases and at J to 6 bases, leaving 9 bases not matched to a gene. The CDR3 spans 16 residues. Germline V gene data show CDR1 as SGHTA and CDR2 as FQGNSA. The CDR3 reads CASIPGLAGGTIEQYF. CDR3 nucleotide sequence: TGTGCCAGCATCCCGGGACTAGCGGGAGGGACTATCGAGCAGTACTTC.